The source of this T cell receptor beta chain is a study of CD8 T cells in Susac syndrome. General study findings and limits: It was acknowledged in the study that the number of individuals who were included in its TCR sequencing and HLA analysis was relatively small.

Reverse transcription of about 0.5 to 1 ug RNA was performed with random hexamers. An immunoSEQ multiplex PCR generated amplified TCR beta CDR3 products spanning 54 Vbeta and 13 Jbeta. TCRdb used MiXCR to reprocess the immunoSEQ multiplex PCR reads, holding one entry per CDR3 protein. This table has hundreds of thousands of distinct CDR3 sequences, about 88% appearing once. V dropped 2 bases and J dropped 5 bases, with 15 bases sitting between them. Germline CDR1 is MNHEY and CDR2 is SVGAGI. The CDR3 has 15 residues. From blood CD8+ and CD4+ T cells, the TCR beta chain was sequenced. TEMRA cells were FACS-enriched, unlike CD8+ and CD4+ T cells, which were negatively isolated. In the case of this clonotype: What it recognizes is unknown.

The sequencing input was CD8+ T cells from PBMCs. This receptor was identified in a human donor with multiple sclerosis. The chain uses TRBV6-5 and TRBJ2-5; tentatively, D is TRBD1 or TRBD2 (5 bases each). The CDR3 nucleotides read TGTGCCAGCAGTTACGGGCGGGCCGCAGGGGAGACCCAGTACTTC. Protein: CASSYGRAAGETQYF.